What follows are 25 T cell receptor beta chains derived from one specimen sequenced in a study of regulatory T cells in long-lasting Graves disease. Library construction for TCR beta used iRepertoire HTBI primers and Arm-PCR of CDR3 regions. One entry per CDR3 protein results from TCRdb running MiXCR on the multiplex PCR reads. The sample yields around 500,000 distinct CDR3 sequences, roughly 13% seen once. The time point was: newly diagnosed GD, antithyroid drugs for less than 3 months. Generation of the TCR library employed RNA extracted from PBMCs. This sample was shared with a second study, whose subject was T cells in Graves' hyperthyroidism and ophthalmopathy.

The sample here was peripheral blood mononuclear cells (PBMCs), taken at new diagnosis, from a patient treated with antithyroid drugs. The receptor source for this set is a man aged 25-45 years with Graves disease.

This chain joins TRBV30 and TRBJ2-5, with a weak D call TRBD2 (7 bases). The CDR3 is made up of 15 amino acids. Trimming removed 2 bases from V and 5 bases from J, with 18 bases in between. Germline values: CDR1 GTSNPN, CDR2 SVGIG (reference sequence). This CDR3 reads CAWSPHRGGRETQYF. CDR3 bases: TGTGCCTGGAGTCCGCATAGGGGGGGAAGGGAGACCCAGTACTTC.

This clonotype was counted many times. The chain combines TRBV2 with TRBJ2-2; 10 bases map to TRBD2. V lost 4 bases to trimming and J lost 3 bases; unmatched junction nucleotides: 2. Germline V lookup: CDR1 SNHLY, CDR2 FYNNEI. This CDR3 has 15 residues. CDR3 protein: CASSVLAGDTGELFF. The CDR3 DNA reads TGTGCCAGCAGTGTCCTAGCGGGAGACACCGGGGAGCTGTTTTTT.

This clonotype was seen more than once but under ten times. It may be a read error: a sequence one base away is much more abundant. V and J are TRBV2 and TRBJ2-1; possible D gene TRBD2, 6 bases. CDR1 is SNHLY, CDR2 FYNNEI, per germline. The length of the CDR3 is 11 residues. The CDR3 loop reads CANSGRNEQFF. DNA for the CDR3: TGTGCCAACAGTGGGAGGAATGAGCAGTTCTTC.

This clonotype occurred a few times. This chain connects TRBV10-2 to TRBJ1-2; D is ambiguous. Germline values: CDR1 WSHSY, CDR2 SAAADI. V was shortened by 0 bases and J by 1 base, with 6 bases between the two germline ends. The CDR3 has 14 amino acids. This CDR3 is CASSESRVNYGYTF. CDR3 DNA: TGCGCCAGCAGTGAGTCAAGGGTTAACTATGGCTACACCTTC.

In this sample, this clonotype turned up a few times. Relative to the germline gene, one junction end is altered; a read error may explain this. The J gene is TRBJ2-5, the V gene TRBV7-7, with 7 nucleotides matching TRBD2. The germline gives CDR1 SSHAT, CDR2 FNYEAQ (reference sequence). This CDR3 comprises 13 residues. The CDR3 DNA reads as TGTGCTAGCAGCCCGAGCGGGGACGGGACCCAGTACTTC. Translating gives CASSPSGDGTQYF.

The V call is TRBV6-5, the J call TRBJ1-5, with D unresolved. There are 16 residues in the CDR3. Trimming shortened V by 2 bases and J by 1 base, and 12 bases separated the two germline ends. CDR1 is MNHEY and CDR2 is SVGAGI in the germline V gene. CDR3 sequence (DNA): TGTGCCAGCAGTTACGGGGAGCTGGGGAGCAATCAGCCCCAGCATTTT. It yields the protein CASSYGELGSNQPQHF.

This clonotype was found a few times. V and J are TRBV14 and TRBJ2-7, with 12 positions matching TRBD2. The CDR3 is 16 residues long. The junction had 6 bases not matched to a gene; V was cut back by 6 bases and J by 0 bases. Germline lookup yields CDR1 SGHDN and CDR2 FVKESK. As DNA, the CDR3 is TGTGCCAGCAGTCCCGGGACTAGCGGGTTCTCCTACGAGCAGTACTTC. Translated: CASSPGTSGFSYEQYF.

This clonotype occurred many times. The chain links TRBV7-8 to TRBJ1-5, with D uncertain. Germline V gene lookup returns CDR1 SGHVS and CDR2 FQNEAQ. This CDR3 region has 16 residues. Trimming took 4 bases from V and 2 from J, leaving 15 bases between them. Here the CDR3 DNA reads TGTGCCAGCAGCTCCGCAGCCAGCTGGGGCAATCAGCCCCAGCATTTT. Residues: CASSSAASWGNQPQHF.

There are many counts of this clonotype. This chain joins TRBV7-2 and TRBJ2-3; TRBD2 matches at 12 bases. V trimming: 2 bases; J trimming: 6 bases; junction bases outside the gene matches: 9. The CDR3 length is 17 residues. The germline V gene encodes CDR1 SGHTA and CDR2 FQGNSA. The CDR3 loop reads CASSLLASGRALDTQYF. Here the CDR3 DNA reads TGTGCCAGCAGCTTACTGGCTAGCGGGAGGGCCTTGGATACGCAGTATTTT.

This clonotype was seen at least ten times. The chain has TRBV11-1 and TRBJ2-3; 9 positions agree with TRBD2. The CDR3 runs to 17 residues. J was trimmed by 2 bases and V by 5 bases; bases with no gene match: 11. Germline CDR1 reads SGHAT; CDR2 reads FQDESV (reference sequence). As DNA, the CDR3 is TGTGCCAGCAGCGATCTCCCGACTAGCGGCGTCACAGATACGCAGTATTTT. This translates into CASSDLPTSGVTDTQYF.

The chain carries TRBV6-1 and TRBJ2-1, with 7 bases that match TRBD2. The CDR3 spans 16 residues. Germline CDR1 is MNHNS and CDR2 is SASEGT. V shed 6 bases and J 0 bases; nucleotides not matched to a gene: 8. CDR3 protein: CASSLPLAHSYNEQFF. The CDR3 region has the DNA TGTGCCAGCAGCCTTCCACTAGCGCACTCCTACAATGAGCAGTTCTTC.

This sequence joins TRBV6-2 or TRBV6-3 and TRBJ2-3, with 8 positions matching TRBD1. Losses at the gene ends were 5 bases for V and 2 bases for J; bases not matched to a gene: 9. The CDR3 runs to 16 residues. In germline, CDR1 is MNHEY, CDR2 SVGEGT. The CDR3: CASSRKGQASTDTQYF. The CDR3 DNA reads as TGTGCCAGCAGTCGAAAGGGACAGGCATCCACAGATACGCAGTATTTT.

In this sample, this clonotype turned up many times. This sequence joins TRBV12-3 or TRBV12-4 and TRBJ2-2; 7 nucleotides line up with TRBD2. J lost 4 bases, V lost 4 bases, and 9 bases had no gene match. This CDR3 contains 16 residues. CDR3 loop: CASSSTGGDRTGELFF. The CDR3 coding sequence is TGTGCCAGCAGTTCGACGGGGGGAGATCGCACCGGGGAGCTGTTTTTT.

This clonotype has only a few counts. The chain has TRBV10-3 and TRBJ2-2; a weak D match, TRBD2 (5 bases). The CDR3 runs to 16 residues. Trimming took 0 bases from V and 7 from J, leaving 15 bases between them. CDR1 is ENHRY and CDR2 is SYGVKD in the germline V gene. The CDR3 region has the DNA TGTGCCATCAGTGAGTCGAGTGAGGGCCTTGGCGGGGAGCTGTTTTTT. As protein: CAISESSEGLGGELFF.

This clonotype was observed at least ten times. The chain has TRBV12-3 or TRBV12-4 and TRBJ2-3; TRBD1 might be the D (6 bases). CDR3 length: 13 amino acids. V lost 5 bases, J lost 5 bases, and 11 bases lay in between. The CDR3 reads CASSETGLDTQYF. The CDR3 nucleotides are TGTGCCAGCAGTGAAACAGGGTTAGATACGCAGTATTTT.

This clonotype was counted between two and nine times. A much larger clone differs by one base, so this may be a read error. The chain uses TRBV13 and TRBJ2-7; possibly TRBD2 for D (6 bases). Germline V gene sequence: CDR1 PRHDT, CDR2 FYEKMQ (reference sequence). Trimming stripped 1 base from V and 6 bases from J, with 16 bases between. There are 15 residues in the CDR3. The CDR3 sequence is CASSLALAGRGEQYF. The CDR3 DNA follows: TGTGCCAGCAGCTTAGCACTAGCCGGTAGGGGCGAGCAGTACTTC.

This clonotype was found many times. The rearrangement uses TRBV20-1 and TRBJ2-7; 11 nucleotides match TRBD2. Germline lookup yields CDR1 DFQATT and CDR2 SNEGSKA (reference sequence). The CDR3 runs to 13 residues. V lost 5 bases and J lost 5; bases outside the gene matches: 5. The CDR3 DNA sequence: TGCAGTGCTTTACTAGCGGGAGAGGACGAGCAGTACTTC. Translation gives CSALLAGEDEQYF.

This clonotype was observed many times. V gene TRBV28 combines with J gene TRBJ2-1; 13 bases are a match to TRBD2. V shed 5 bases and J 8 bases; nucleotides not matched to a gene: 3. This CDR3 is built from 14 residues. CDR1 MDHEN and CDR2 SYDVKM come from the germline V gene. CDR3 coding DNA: TGTGCCAGCAGTAAACTAGCGGGAGGGCATGAGCAGTTCTTC. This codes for CASSKLAGGHEQFF.

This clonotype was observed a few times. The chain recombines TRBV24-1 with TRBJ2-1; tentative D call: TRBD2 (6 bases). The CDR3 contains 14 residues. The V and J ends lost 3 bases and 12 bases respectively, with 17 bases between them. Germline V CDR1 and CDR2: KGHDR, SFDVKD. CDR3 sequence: CATSDQFPGVRQFF. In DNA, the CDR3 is TGTGCCACCAGTGATCAATTCCCGGGGGTTCGGCAGTTCTTC.

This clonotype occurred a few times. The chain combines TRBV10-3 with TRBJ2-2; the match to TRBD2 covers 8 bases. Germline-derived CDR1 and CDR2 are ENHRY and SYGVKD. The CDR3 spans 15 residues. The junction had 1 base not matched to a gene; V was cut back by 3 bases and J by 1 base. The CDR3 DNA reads TGTGCCATCAGTGACGGGACTAGGAACACCGGGGAGCTGTTTTTT. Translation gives CAISDGTRNTGELFF.

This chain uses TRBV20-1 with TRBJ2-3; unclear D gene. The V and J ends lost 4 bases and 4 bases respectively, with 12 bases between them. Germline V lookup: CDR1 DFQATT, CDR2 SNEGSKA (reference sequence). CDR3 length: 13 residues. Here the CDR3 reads CSAILKSADTQYF. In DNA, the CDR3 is TGCAGTGCTATCCTTAAGTCCGCAGATACGCAGTATTTT.

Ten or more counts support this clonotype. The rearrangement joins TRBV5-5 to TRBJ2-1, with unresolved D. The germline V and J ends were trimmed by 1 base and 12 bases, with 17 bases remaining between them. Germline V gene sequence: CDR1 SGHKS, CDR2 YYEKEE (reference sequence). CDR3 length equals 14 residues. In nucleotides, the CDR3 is TGTGCCAGCAGCTTGATGCCGCGCTCCTGGGGGCAGTTCTTC. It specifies CASSLMPRSWGQFF.

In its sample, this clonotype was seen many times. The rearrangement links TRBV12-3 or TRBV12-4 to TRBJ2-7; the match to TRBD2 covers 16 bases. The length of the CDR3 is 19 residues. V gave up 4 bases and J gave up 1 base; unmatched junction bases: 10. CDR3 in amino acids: CASSSTPGLAGGPSYEQYF. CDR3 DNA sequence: TGTGCCAGCAGTTCGACACCGGGACTAGCGGGAGGGCCGTCCTACGAGCAGTACTTC.

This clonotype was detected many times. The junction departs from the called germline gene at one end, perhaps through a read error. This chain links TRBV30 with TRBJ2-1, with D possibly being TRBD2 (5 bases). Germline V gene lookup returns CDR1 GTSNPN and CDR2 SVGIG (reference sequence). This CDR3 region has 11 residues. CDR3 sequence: CAWSVTSSCLF. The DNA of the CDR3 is TGTGCCTGGAGTGTAACTAGTTCCTGTCTCTTC.

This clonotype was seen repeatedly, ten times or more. The CDR3 protein is CSVETGGTEAFF. The CDR3 coding sequence is TGCAGCGTTGAAACAGGGGGCACTGAAGCTTTCTTT. The V and J genes are TRBV29-1 and TRBJ1-1; 8 bases line up with TRBD1. This CDR3 comprises 12 residues. Germline assignment: CDR1 SQVTM and CDR2 ANQGSEA. V was clipped by 2 bases and J by 4 bases; unmatched bases: 0.